These 20 T cell receptor beta chains originate from one sample sequenced in a study of Graves' ophthalmopathy and Graves' hyperthyroidism. The sequenced template was RNA, covering the TCR beta CDR3 region. The library came from an HTBI-primed first-round RT-PCR and a second-round multiplex PCR. Each CDR3 protein is one row after TCRdb ran MiXCR on the multiplex PCR reads. The sample lists hundreds of thousands of distinct CDR3 sequences, about 41% occurring once. The sequenced sample consisted of peripheral blood. The receptors were gathered from an adult man with Graves' ophthalmopathy.

This clonotype appeared many times. The rearrangement uses TRBV10-1 and TRBJ1-1, with a weak D call TRBD1 (5 bases). CDR1 is WNHNN, CDR2 SYGVQD, per germline (reference sequence). Trimming left V 0 bases short and J 0 bases short, with 14 bases between. This CDR3 comprises 17 residues. The CDR3 protein is CASSESLGTGLNTEAFF. Written as DNA, the CDR3 is TGCGCCAGCAGTGAGTCTCTAGGGACGGGTTTGAACACTGAAGCTTTCTTT.

This chain uses TRBV29-1 with TRBJ1-1; D perhaps matches TRBD1 (6 bases). The CDR3 is 12 residues long. Germline V lookup: CDR1 SQVTM, CDR2 ANQGSEA. Trimming took 6 bases from V and 4 from J, leaving 12 bases between them. The CDR3 sequence is CSVRGMGTEAFF. The CDR3 DNA is TGCAGCGTAAGGGGGATGGGCACTGAAGCTTTCTTT.

This clonotype was detected a few times. V gene TRBV20-1 combines with J gene TRBJ1-5; D possibly corresponds to TRBD1 (5 bases). Trimming took 1 base from V and 2 from J, leaving 9 bases between them. The CDR3 totals 14 residues. Germline V CDR1 and CDR2: DFQATT, SNEGSKA (reference sequence). CDR3 protein: CSARAGDGNQPQHF. DNA of the CDR3: TGCAGTGCTAGAGCGGGGGACGGCAATCAGCCCCAGCATTTT.

This clonotype has ten or more counts. The V gene is TRBV12-3 or TRBV12-4, the J gene TRBJ2-7; 8 nucleotides match TRBD2. The CDR3 totals 16 residues. V trimming: 0 bases; J trimming: 3 bases; junction bases outside the gene matches: 7. The CDR3 loop is CASSLAGTRFGYEQYF. The CDR3 region has the DNA TGTGCCAGCAGTTTAGCCGGGACTAGGTTTGGCTACGAGCAGTACTTC.

This clonotype came up a few times. This rearrangement joins TRBV9 to TRBJ2-3; tentative D call: TRBD1 (6 bases). Trimming cost V 5 bases and J 6 bases, with 13 bases left between them. Germline V CDR1 and CDR2: SGDLS, YYNGEE. The CDR3 spans 13 residues. The DNA of the CDR3 is TGTGCCAGCAGTGACAACAGGGTGGATACGCAGTATTTT. Its protein product is CASSDNRVDTQYF.

The chain employs TRBV2 and TRBJ1-4; 7 bases fit TRBD1. Per germline, CDR1 SNHLY and CDR2 FYNNEI. V trimming: 5 bases; J trimming: 6 bases; junction bases outside the gene matches: 12. The CDR3 sequence is 16 residues long. This CDR3 reads CASSQGVGQYYEKLFF. As DNA, the CDR3 is TGTGCCAGCAGTCAGGGGGTGGGACAGTACTATGAAAAACTGTTTTTT.

The table lists this clonotype with many counts. Mismatch with germline at one junction end may stem from a read error. This sequence joins TRBV4-2 and TRBJ2-7, with D unclear. Germline V lookup: CDR1 LGHNA, CDR2 YNFKEQ. This CDR3 region has 11 residues. The CDR3 loop is CASSQSGEQYF. In DNA form, the CDR3 reads TGCGCCAGCAGCCAATCCGGCGAGCAGTACTTC.

With regard to this clonotype: One end of the junction varies from germline; a read error may be responsible. The chain links TRBV7-8 to TRBJ1-1, with 8 positions matching TRBD1. Germline loops: CDR1 SGHVS, CDR2 FQNEAQ. The CDR3 runs to 16 residues. The CDR3 region is CASSQERLQGAAEAFF. The CDR3 region has the DNA TGCGCCAGCAGCCAAGAACGGCTTCAGGGGGCGGCTGAAGCTTTCTTT.

This clonotype was recorded at least ten times. V and J are TRBV19 and TRBJ1-5; a weak D match, TRBD1 (6 bases). Germline V CDR1 and CDR2: LNHDA, SQIVND (reference sequence). Trimming left V 3 bases short and J 2 bases short, with 11 bases between. The CDR3 is 15 residues long. The CDR3 DNA reads TGTGCCAGTAGTATGGACAGTTATGGCAATCAGCCCCAGCATTTT. It encodes CASSMDSYGNQPQHF.

This clonotype was seen repeatedly, ten times or more. The chain combines TRBV12-3 or TRBV12-4 with TRBJ1-1, with a weak D call TRBD1 (6 bases). V lost 6 bases and J 4 bases, leaving 12 bases between the germline ends. This CDR3 has 13 residues. The CDR3 coding sequence is TGTGCCAGCAGCTTACGAGGGGGCACTGAAGCTTTCTTT. It is translated as CASSLRGGTEAFF.

This chain joins TRBV7-2 and TRBJ1-5, with D unclear. Trimming pared 4 bases from V and 5 bases from J, leaving 9 bases between. Germline CDR1 and CDR2: SGHTA and FQGNSA. The CDR3 contains 13 residues. CDR3 DNA sequence: TGTGCCAGCAGCTACCTAGCGGATCAGCCCCAGCATTTT. Translated: CASSYLADQPQHF.

This clonotype was found many times. The chain recombines TRBV2 with TRBJ1-5, with a weak D call TRBD1 (5 bases). Germline assignment: CDR1 SNHLY and CDR2 FYNNEI. The ends were cut back, 6 bases at V and 0 bases at J, with 18 bases in the middle. CDR3 length equals 17 residues. Here the CDR3 reads CASRDDSVGYSNQPQHF. The CDR3 DNA reads as TGTGCCAGCAGAGATGACAGCGTCGGTTATAGCAATCAGCCCCAGCATTTT.

J is TRBJ2-5 and V is TRBV20-1; TRBD2 matches at 10 bases. Germline V lookup: CDR1 DFQATT, CDR2 SNEGSKA (reference sequence). With 1 base clipped from V and 5 bases from J, the junction kept 4 bases outside the gene matches. CDR3 length equals 14 residues. CDR3 sequence: CSARGPSGGETQYF. CDR3 DNA: TGCAGTGCTAGAGGGCCTAGCGGGGGTGAGACCCAGTACTTC.

This sequence joins TRBV10-3 and TRBJ1-1; TRBD1 agrees at 11 bases. Trimming at V came to 10 bases and at J to 4 bases, leaving 11 bases not matched to a gene. The germline gives CDR1 ENHRY, CDR2 SYGVKD. The CDR3 loop spans 15 amino acids. CDR3 residues: CASSPRDRGATEAFF. The CDR3 bases are TGTGCCAGCAGCCCACGGGACAGGGGGGCCACTGAAGCTTTCTTT.

This clonotype occurred many times. The V gene is TRBV6-5, the J gene TRBJ2-7; the D gene is possibly TRBD1 (5 bases). V lost 5 bases to trimming and J lost 0 bases, with 11 bases between them. This CDR3 has 14 residues. CDR1 is MNHEY, CDR2 SVGAGI, per germline. In nucleotides, the CDR3 is TGTGCCAGCAGTGGCCTCCAGGGCTCCTACGAGCAGTACTTC. Translating gives CASSGLQGSYEQYF.

This clonotype was found many times. The rearrangement links TRBV5-1 to TRBJ1-1; possible D gene TRBD1, 6 bases. The CDR3 has 16 residues. The V gene lost 0 bases and the J gene lost 1 base, with 13 bases spanning the gap. Germline V gives CDR1 SGHRS, CDR2 YFSETQ. The CDR3, as DNA: TGCGCCAGCAGCTTGGCGAAACTACAGGGGAACACTGAAGCTTTCTTT. It yields the protein CASSLAKLQGNTEAFF.

The CDR3 coding sequence is TGTGCCAGCAGCCAAGGGGGGTCCACCGGGGAGCTGTTTTTT. Its translation is CASSQGGSTGELFF. The gene calls are TRBV3-1 and TRBJ2-2, with D tentatively TRBD1 or TRBD2 (5 bases each). This CDR3 has 14 residues. V was cut by 1 base and J by 4 bases, with 7 bases left in between. CDR1 is LGHDT, CDR2 YNNKEL, per germline (reference sequence).

The genes are TRBV12-3 or TRBV12-4 and TRBJ2-2, with 8 bases fitting TRBD2. The CDR3 runs 18 residues. The CDR3 DNA reads TGTGCTAGTGGTTTGGTACAACTGACGGGGGGGTACACCGGGGAGCTGTTTTTT. It encodes CASGLVQLTGGYTGELFF.

The rearrangement joins TRBV14 to TRBJ2-3, with TRBD2 as a possible D gene (5 bases). V dropped 4 bases and J dropped 4 bases, with 9 bases sitting between them. The CDR3 runs to 13 residues. In germline, CDR1 is SGHDN, CDR2 FVKESK. The CDR3 spells CASSPLASDTQYF. The CDR3 DNA sequence: TGTGCCAGCAGCCCCTTAGCGTCAGATACGCAGTATTTT. Full variable domain (missing parts from reference TRBV14 and TRBJ2-3): EAGVTQFPSHSVIEKGQTVTLRCDPISGHDNLYWYRRVMGKEIKFLLHFVKESKQDESGMPNNRFLAERTGGTYSTLKVQPAELEDSGVYFCASSPLASDTQYFGPGTRLTVL.

On this clonotype: The junction departs from germline at one end; a sequencing error may be responsible. The chain carries TRBV12-5 and TRBJ1-6; D is unresolved. The CDR3 runs 14 residues. CDR1 is LGHNT, CDR2 FRNRAP, per germline. The DNA for the CDR3 is TGTGCTAGTGGTTCGGATCTTTATAGTTCACCCCTCCACTTT. It specifies CASGSDLYSSPLHF.